Sequencing of this TCR beta chain was carried out in a study of shared clonotypes between healthy human individuals (dated by TCRdb to 2018 to 2021). Turning to the overall study: The cohort comprised a couple of women and a few men aged 18 to 49 years. For each donor, CD4 naive and CD4 memory were each given three plates, CD8 naive was given two plates, and CD8 memory was given one plate. Blood TCR repertoires of five healthy adults were deeply sequenced to estimate repertoire size and the extent of clonotype sharing between individuals. To increase sequencing depth and limit assay-specific biases, different laboratories used diverse techniques to prepare libraries and sequence TCR repertoires. Between about 0.8 and 9.5 billion PBMCs per donor were obtained by leukapheresis.

Results and caveats for the whole study, not just this receptor: Clonotypes shared by all four sorted-subset donors showed higher generation probabilities than non-shared clonotypes. Incomplete sequencing was indicated by rarefaction of sorted-subset datasets, despite the large sequencing depth. Because the study included a small number of donors, the genetic and exposure-history diversity represented was limited. Sampling was restricted to blood, and TCR repertoires in tissues likely differ from the TCR repertoires found in blood. Pairwise subsampling indicated that sequencing depth was expected to affect the degree of clonotype sharing among donors. Around 5% of naive CD4, 3.5% of naive CD8, approximately 2% of memory CD4, and 0.4% of memory CD8 clonotypes were shared across several donors. Naive subsets generally had larger estimated clonotype richness than memory subsets did.

Turning to this clone: Its antigen has not been determined. Per-nucleotide qualities are absent, and no much larger clonotype sits a single base away.

TCR CDR3 regions were amplified from genomic DNA by multiplex PCR using the deep immunoSEQ assay. Genomic DNA extracted from each cell subset was distributed evenly over all wells of several immunoSEQ 96-well plates, and each plate served as one replicate. For sorted subsets, each replicate PCR was loaded with 200 ng genomic DNA, equivalent to 25,000 to 30,000 T cell genomes. The purified libraries were quantified using a Qubit 3.0 fluorometer, sized with a Bioanalyzer 2100, and then quantified again using the KAPA Library Quantification kit. A separate single-read 150-cycle Illumina NextSeq 550 flow cell was used to sequence each immunoSEQ 96-well plate. Per the source publication's procedure: Because the immunoSEQ output included only junctional sequences and no quality scores, the filtering could not be the same as the filtering used for full-length reads. To assign V/J genes and CDR3, sequences were annotated using PyIR, a Python wrapper for IgBLAST v1.9, with IMGT germline references. Reads were filtered out if the reads had weak V/J assignments (E-value above 1e-6), no CDR3, stop codons, out-of-frame junctions, or ambiguous translated residues. V3J clonotypes were defined as sequences sharing the same inferred V gene, J gene, and CDR3 amino acid sequence. The percentage overlap between two repertoires was calculated by dividing the number of shared unique clonotypes by the size of the smaller repertoire. Three approaches were used to assess repertoire richness: RTK rarefaction, the Chao1 estimator, and Recon v2.1 estimates of unobserved clonotypes. Generation probabilities for all TCRbeta clonotypes obtained by the gDNA method from a handful of donors were computed using OLGA. The clones in this table, taken by TCRdb from immuneACCESS, are in-frame only. Not every clone is retained; where verified, under half of the shortfall comes from an unresolved V gene, and the cause of the rest is unknown. Clone size and the V and J calls come from that table; the DNA yielded D and trimming. This sample holds about 2.1 million clones; roughly 91% were observed only once. Clones ranked in the top ten supply around 1.7% of the sample.

CD8 naive samples were CD45RO-negative cells positively selected for CCR7, giving a CD45RA+CCR7+ population that excluded TemRA cells. Healthy HIV-negative adults with no recently reported acute infections or vaccinations were included as donors. All donors were Caucasian adults living in Nashville, Tennessee, USA. Blood was collected by leukapheresis, and PBMCs were isolated by Ficoll-Histopaque density gradient centrifugation and then cryopreserved in liquid nitrogen vapor phase. Analytical flow cytometry was used to check the purity and quantity of each magnetically sorted T cell population. Genomic DNA was isolated from every sorted fraction and measured by UV absorbance on a Nanodrop 2000c. V lost 10 bases and J lost 0 bases; the stretch between them is 13 bases long. According to the germline V gene (reference sequence), CDR1 reads LNHDA and CDR2 reads SQIVND. From its cysteine to its phenylalanine, the CDR3 spans 15 amino acids. Left in the record is the CDR3 DNA by itself, 45 bases read in frame from the first base.

What was sequenced was naive CD8+ T cells from PBMCs. This specimen's cell subset or site label, interpreted: CD45RA+CCR7+. The TCR originated in a man between 18 and 29 years old in good health. Some clones in this sample may be carry-over from other donors' samples. The V and J segments used are TRBV19 and TRBJ2-6, with no reliable assignment of the D segment. The DNA sequence reads TGTGCCACACTGAAAACGAGCTCTGGGGCCAACGTCCTGACTTTC. The resulting protein is CATLKTSSGANVLTF.